These 5 T cell receptor beta chains originate from one sample sequenced in a study of technical replicates of blood from a handful of donors (dated by TCRdb to about 2017). The library came from the immunoSEQ multiplex PCR assay. The table comes from immuneACCESS by way of TCRdb, which keeps in-frame sequences with V and J called. Part of the clones is missing from these tables; in studies checked, under half for an unresolved V gene and the rest for unknown reasons. This sample lists about 89,000 clones; approximately 94% were detected once. The ten biggest clones cover 0.2% to 0.3% of the sample. The specimen sequenced was T cells isolated from PBMCs. The source of these receptors is a human donor in good health.

This chain joins TRBV18 and TRBJ1-4, with D uncertain. Trimming left V 3 bases short and J 7 bases short, with 15 bases between. The CDR3 is 15 residues long. CDR1 KGHSH and CDR2 LQKENI come from the germline V gene. The CDR3: CASSPVVGRFEKLFF. CDR3 in DNA: TGTGCCAGCTCACCGGTGGTGGGGAGGTTTGAAAAACTGTTTTTT.

This clone was counted a single time. The chain recombines TRBV27 with TRBJ2-7; possibly TRBD2 for D (5 bases). The CDR3 covers 14 residues. Germline V gene sequence: CDR1 MNHEY, CDR2 SMNVEV (reference sequence). The V gene lost 3 bases and the J gene lost 3 bases, with 12 bases spanning the gap. As DNA, the CDR3 is TGTGCCAGCAGTTTTGAGTCGGCGGGCTACGAGCAGTACTTC. This sequence encodes CASSFESAGYEQYF.

The gene calls are TRBV9 and TRBJ1-1; D unclear. This CDR3 comprises 13 residues. V gave up 0 bases and J gave up 5 bases, with 8 bases separating them. Germline V lookup: CDR1 SGDLS, CDR2 YYNGEE. CDR3 residues: CASSVDLRTEAFF. CDR3 coding DNA: TGTGCCAGCAGCGTAGATCTTCGGACTGAAGCTTTCTTT.

The chain combines TRBV11-2 with TRBJ2-7; weak D call: TRBD2 (6 bases). CDR1 SGHAT and CDR2 FQNNGV come from the germline V gene. V lost 5 bases, J lost 6 bases, and 17 bases lay in between. CDR3 length: 14 amino acids. CDR3 DNA sequence: TGTGCCAGCAGCCGCGGACTCCTGGAGGGCGAGCAGTACTTC. This codes for CASSRGLLEGEQYF.

J is TRBJ1-5 and V is TRBV7-8; 7 bases are shared with TRBD1. The V gene's germline CDR1 is SGHVS and CDR2 FQNEAQ. The CDR3 is 14 amino acids. V lost 5 bases to trimming and J lost 5 bases; unmatched junction nucleotides: 6. DNA for the CDR3: TGTGCCAGCAGCCGCGGACAGGTTCATCAGCCCCAGCATTTT. Translated, it gives CASSRGQVHQPQHF.